The subject of this entry is one T cell receptor beta chain. What it binds is not known. This entry is derived from a study of vaccination effects on CD4 cells after COVID-19. At the level of the study: Researchers obtained post-vaccine samples at a median of 72 days past the second dose.

Germline V CDR1 and CDR2: MNHEY, SVGAGI. After removal of 5 bases from V and 8 bases from J, the junction contained 8 bases not matched to a gene. This CDR3 has 14 residues. Produced via immunoSEQ multiplex PCR; TCRdb's table is partial and in-frame only. The table has more than 65,000 clones, about 81% seen once. Within the ViraFEST assay, antigen-specific CD4+ T cells underwent expansion with viral peptide pools prior to sequencing. With nine to eleven days of culture completed, CD4+ T cells were isolated. Two doses of either BNT162b2 or mRNA-1273 were given to each participant. Roughly 1.9 million PBMC were placed in each well, which was supplemented with approximately 9.2 IU/ml IL-2 and approximately 10 ug/ml peptides. Cells had half their medium changed to IL-2 medium on days 3 and 7.

This rearrangement joins TRBV6-5 to TRBJ1-2; 10 bases align to TRBD1. Sequenced here: CD4+ T cells from PBMCs cultured with HCoV-229E spike peptides, sampled after COVID-19 vaccination. The TCR comes from a human donor who received a COVID-19 vaccine. The CDR3 bases are TGTGCCAGCAGTCTACAAGGGACAGGGGTCGGCTACACCTTC. It translates to CASSLQGTGVGYTF.